A selection of T cell receptor beta chains follows, all from one sample in a study of OX40 agonist ivuxolimab in advanced cancers. Using immunoSEQ multiplex PCR, the repertoire was profiled, and TCRdb retains in-frame clones only, with some absent. The repertoire holds approximately 82,000 clones, with just under 95% as singletons. This specimen was CD4+ or CD8+ T cells sorted from blood, taken in a trial of the OX40 agonist ivuxolimab. These receptors came from an adult with an advanced solid tumor such as melanoma, head and neck, liver or kidney cancer. Each CDR3 is given with its conserved first and last residue. The D gene is left open where the match is weak.

cdr3_aa: CASAQRGGLDEQFF
j_call: TRBJ2-1
v_call: TRBV6-5
d_call: TRBD2

cdr3_aa: CASRLRTGDFEKLFF
j_call: TRBJ1-4
v_call: TRBV6-5
d_call: TRBD1

cdr3_aa: CASSVAGDGYQPQHF
j_call: TRBJ1-5
v_call: TRBV9
d_call: -

cdr3_aa: CATALGTGLGGEQYF
j_call: TRBJ2-7
v_call: TRBV23-1
d_call: TRBD1

cdr3_aa: CASTRSGANSESQYF
j_call: TRBJ2-3
v_call: TRBV5-1
d_call: TRBD2

cdr3_aa: CASSQVYRAGTLSNTGELFF
j_call: TRBJ2-2
v_call: TRBV4-1
d_call: -

cdr3_aa: CASTPRLDKSSYEQYF
j_call: TRBJ2-7
v_call: TRBV5-1
d_call: -

cdr3_aa: CASSPSRGGNTEAFF
j_call: TRBJ1-1
v_call: TRBV18
d_call: TRBD1

cdr3_aa: CASSLGAGNAEAFF
j_call: TRBJ1-1
v_call: TRBV5-6
d_call: -

cdr3_aa: CASSLGFGDTQYF
j_call: TRBJ2-3
v_call: TRBV5-1
d_call: -